The 29 T cell receptor beta chains below were found in one sample sequenced in a study of CD8+ T cells in alopecia areata (dated by TCRdb to the late 2010s). Library preparation employed the immunoSEQ multiplex PCR assay. RNA was extracted from all samples and reverse transcribed into cDNA, which served as template for TCR sequencing. Sourced from immuneACCESS, this table was stored by TCRdb with only in-frame sequences that have V and J called. A share of the clones is absent; for the studies checked, an unresolved V gene accounts for under half, and the remainder has no known explanation. In this sample the table shows 200,000 to 250,000 clones, over 60% of which occur a single time. 4% to 5% of the sample belongs to the ten largest clones. Per the publication, the time point label means: 4 weeks on oral tofacitinib. Interpreted using the paper, the treatment or condition label stands for: oral pan-JAK inhibitor, 5-10 mg twice daily.

The sample here was CD4+ T cells sorted from blood, taken at week 4, from a patient treated with tofacitinib. The receptors shown here come from a human donor with alopecia areata.

This rearrangement joins TRBV27 to TRBJ1-1; no reliable D call. This CDR3 has 13 amino acids. The V gene's germline CDR1 is MNHEY and CDR2 SMNVEV (reference sequence). The V gene lost 10 bases and the J gene lost 4 bases, with 16 bases spanning the gap. The CDR3 spells CATYGPGRTEAFF. Written as DNA, the CDR3 is TGTGCCACCTACGGTCCCGGCCGCACTGAAGCTTTCTTT.

This clone was counted between two and nine times. The J gene is TRBJ2-3, the V gene TRBV7-2; weak D call: TRBD2 (5 bases). V was trimmed by 5 bases and J by 6 bases, leaving 18 bases between them. Germline V gene sequence: CDR1 SGHTA, CDR2 FQGNSA. There are 15 residues in the CDR3. The CDR3 protein is CASSPKIARRDTQYF. CDR3 DNA: TGTGCCAGCAGCCCCAAGATTGCTAGGAGGGATACGCAGTATTTT.

The rearrangement joins TRBV11-2 to TRBJ2-1, with 8 nucleotides matching TRBD2. Germline loops: CDR1 SGHAT, CDR2 FQNNGV. This CDR3 contains 17 residues. J gave up 9 bases and V 4 bases, and 17 bases lay outside the gene matches. Here the CDR3 DNA reads TGTGCCAGCAGCTCCTTTTGGACTAGCTTGGGAGTAGCTGAGCAGTTCTTC. Protein sequence: CASSSFWTSLGVAEQFF. The full variable domain, rest sourced from reference TRBV11-2 and TRBJ2-1, is EAGVAQSPRYKIIEKRQSVAFWCNPISGHATLYWYQQILGQGPKLLIQFQNNGVVDDSQLPKDRFSAERLKGVDSTLKIQPAKLEDSAVYLCASSSFWTSLGVAEQFFGPGTRLTVL.

V usage is TRBV4-3 and J usage is TRBJ2-2; D might be TRBD2 (5 bases). The CDR3 is made up of 12 amino acids. V lost 4 bases and J 6 bases, leaving 6 bases between the germline ends. The V gene's germline CDR1 is LGHNA and CDR2 YSLEER. The DNA for the CDR3 is TGCGCCAGCAGCCCGGAGGCCGGGGAGCTGTTTTTT. This encodes CASSPEAGELFF.

The V and J genes are TRBV5-1 and TRBJ1-1; the match to TRBD1 covers 7 bases. Germline V lookup: CDR1 SGHRS, CDR2 YFSETQ. CDR3 length equals 12 residues. V trimming: 5 bases; J trimming: 5 bases; junction bases outside the gene matches: 3. CDR3 sequence reads: CASRQGRTEAFF. The CDR3 nucleotides read TGCGCCAGCAGACAGGGGCGGACTGAAGCTTTCTTT. The full variable domain, completed using reference TRBV5-1 and TRBJ1-1, is KAGVTQTPRYLIKTRGQQVTLSCSPISGHRSVSWYQQTPGQGLQFLFEYFSETQRNKGNFPGRFSGRQFSNSRSEMNVSTLELGDSALYLCASRQGRTEAFFGQGTRLTVV.

The chain recombines TRBV30 with TRBJ2-7; the D gene is possibly TRBD1 (5 bases). Germline loops: CDR1 GTSNPN, CDR2 SVGIG (reference sequence). This CDR3 is built from 13 residues. CDR3 loop: CASDSPNSYEQYF. The CDR3 DNA reads TGTGCGTCTGACAGTCCCAACTCCTACGAGCAGTACTTC.

This clone came up once. This rearrangement joins TRBV15 to TRBJ2-5; no clear D. From germline, CDR1 is LNHNV and CDR2 YYDKDF (reference sequence). The CDR3 runs 16 residues. V lost 0 bases to trimming and J lost 4 bases, with 15 bases between them. CDR3 DNA sequence: TGTGCCACCAGCAGAGATCAGCCCCTACTGGGAGAGACCCAGTACTTC. Its protein product is CATSRDQPLLGETQYF.

The chain combines TRBV10-3 with TRBJ2-1; tentative D call: TRBD1 (6 bases). The CDR3 extends over 17 amino acids. The germline V gene has CDR1 ENHRY and CDR2 SYGVKD. The V gene lost 10 bases and the J gene lost 9 bases, with 31 bases spanning the gap. The CDR3 DNA sequence: TGTGCCACCTCACCAGCCGGAGCCGGGACAAGGTTAGTTGAGCAGTTCTTC. Amino acid sequence: CATSPAGAGTRLVEQFF.

This clone was found once. The rearrangement joins TRBV9 to TRBJ2-5; no reliable D call. Trimming took off 1 base at V and 1 base at J, with 8 bases between the two ends. CDR3 length equals 14 residues. Germline V gene data show CDR1 as SGDLS and CDR2 as YYNGEE. CDR3 in amino acids: CASSVNQIQETQYF. DNA of the CDR3: TGTGCCAGCAGCGTAAATCAGATCCAAGAGACCCAGTACTTC.

This clone was seen more than once but under ten times. The rearrangement uses TRBV30 and TRBJ1-1; D not certain. Trimming shortened V by 7 bases and J by 10 bases, and 19 bases separated the two germline ends. This CDR3 has 12 amino acids. The V gene's germline CDR1 is GTSNPN and CDR2 SVGIG (reference sequence). CDR3 loop: CASPSPVRGAFF. The CDR3 coding sequence is TGTGCCTCCCCGAGCCCTGTTCGGGGAGCTTTCTTT. Full variable domain (rest looked up from reference TRBV30 and TRBJ1-1): SQTIHQWPATLVQPVGSPLSLECTVEGTSNPNLYWYRQAAGRGLQLLFYSVGIGQISSEVPQNLSASRPQDRQFILSSKKLLLSDSGFYLCASPSPVRGAFFGQGTRLTVV.

The chain couples TRBV29-1 to TRBJ2-7; a weak D match, TRBD2 (6 bases). CDR3 length: 13 residues. Germline V gene data show CDR1 as SQVTM and CDR2 as ANQGSEA. V was trimmed by 7 bases and J by 2 bases, leaving 15 bases between them. The CDR3 protein is CSASGTSTYEQYF. Written as DNA, the CDR3 is TGCAGCGCCTCCGGGACTTCCACCTACGAGCAGTACTTC.

The chain is built from TRBV5-1 and TRBJ2-5; D remains ambiguous. The CDR3 spans 14 residues. The germline V and J ends were trimmed by 2 bases and 4 bases, with 12 bases remaining between them. From germline, CDR1 is SGHRS and CDR2 YFSETQ. This CDR3 reads CASSLSPGPETQYF. The DNA for the CDR3 is TGCGCCAGCAGCTTAAGTCCCGGGCCAGAGACCCAGTACTTC.

The chain carries TRBV7-8 and TRBJ2-1; 8 bases agree with TRBD2. Germline values: CDR1 SGHVS, CDR2 FQNEAQ. V trimming: 1 base; J trimming: 6 bases; junction bases outside the gene matches: 11. The CDR3 is 17 amino acids. Written as DNA, the CDR3 is TGTGCCAGCAGCTTAGAACGCTGGACTAGCCGGGGCAATGAGCAGTTCTTC. This encodes CASSLERWTSRGNEQFF.

The V gene is TRBV5-1, the J gene TRBJ2-7; D is perhaps TRBD1 (6 bases). This CDR3 spans 15 amino acids. V was cut by 5 bases and J by 3 bases, with 18 bases left in between. Germline values: CDR1 SGHRS, CDR2 YFSETQ. The CDR3 loop is CASREQGSGSYEQYF. The CDR3 DNA sequence: TGCGCCAGCAGAGAACAGGGCAGTGGCAGCTACGAGCAGTACTTC.

This clone appeared a few times. The V gene is TRBV15, the J gene TRBJ2-5; D gene uncertain. The CDR3 is 12 amino acids. The V end lost 3 bases, the J end lost 7 bases, and 9 bases lay between the germline ends. CDR1 is LNHNV and CDR2 is YYDKDF in the germline V gene (reference sequence). The CDR3 nucleotides read TGTGCCACCAGCAGTGCGACGGGGACCCAGTACTTC. It yields the protein CATSSATGTQYF.

This clone turned up a few times. The chain employs TRBV7-2 and TRBJ2-4, with 7 bases matching TRBD2. V shed 5 bases, J shed 6 bases, and the junction held 7 bases outside the gene matches. Germline lookup yields CDR1 SGHTA and CDR2 FQGNSA. This CDR3 comprises 14 residues. The CDR3 loop is CASSLSGGRNIQYF. The DNA of the CDR3 is TGTGCCAGCAGCCTTTCGGGGGGACGAAACATTCAGTACTTC.

The sample holds a few counts of this clone. The gene calls are TRBV12-5 and TRBJ1-1, with a possible D match to TRBD1 (6 bases). Trimming took off 1 base at V and 9 bases at J, with 12 bases between the two ends. Germline V CDR1 and CDR2: LGHNT, FRNRAP. CDR3 size: 13 residues. The CDR3 region is CASGLEPGAKAFF. The CDR3 DNA reads as TGTGCTAGTGGTTTGGAGCCAGGGGCAAAAGCTTTCTTT.

The J gene is TRBJ2-3, the V gene TRBV30; D not certain. The V gene lost 2 bases and the J gene lost 6 bases, with 9 bases spanning the gap. The length of the CDR3 is 12 residues. Germline CDR1 reads GTSNPN; CDR2 reads SVGIG (reference sequence). Here the CDR3 DNA reads TGTGCCTGGAGTCTGTCCCGCGATACGCAGTATTTT. Translation: CAWSLSRDTQYF.

In this sample, this clone turned up a few times. CDR3 in amino acids: CASSLDQTAGGRTEAFF. The CDR3 coding sequence is TGTGCCAGCAGCTTAGATCAGACGGCCGGGGGGCGTACTGAAGCTTTCTTT. The rearrangement joins TRBV7-9 to TRBJ1-1; D is possibly TRBD1 (6 bases). V was shortened by 1 base and J by 5 bases, with 20 bases between the two germline ends. The CDR3 contains 17 residues. CDR1 and CDR2 from the germline V gene are SEHNR and FQNEAQ (reference sequence).

This clone was observed a handful of times. V usage is TRBV5-6 and J usage is TRBJ2-7; TRBD1 or TRBD2 may be the D gene (5 bases each). This CDR3 comprises 14 residues. V lost 4 bases and J lost 5, with 16 bases in between. The germline V gene has CDR1 SGHDT and CDR2 YYEEEE. For the CDR3, the DNA is TGTGCCAGCAGCAGGCGGGCAGGGACCCACGAGCAGTACTTC. Translated, it gives CASSRRAGTHEQYF.

The sample holds a few counts of this clone. The chain recombines TRBV20-1 with TRBJ1-2, with D hard to call. Between the trimmed V and J ends, which lost 6 bases and 6 bases, there was a span of 5 bases. The CDR3 covers 9 residues. CDR1 is DFQATT and CDR2 is SNEGSKA in the germline V gene (reference sequence). CDR3 coding DNA: TGCAGTGCAAAGGATGGCTACACCTTC. It yields the protein CSAKDGYTF.

This clone was counted only a few times. Other DNA sequences in the sample encode the same CDR3. The V gene is TRBV7-2, the J gene TRBJ2-7, with 11 bases aligning to TRBD1. Germline trimming cut 3 bases from V and 2 bases from J; bases unmatched to any gene: 0. This CDR3 region has 14 residues. CDR1 is SGHTA and CDR2 is FQGNSA in the germline V gene. CDR3 region: CASSLGQGAYEQYF. In DNA, the CDR3 is TGTGCCAGCAGCTTGGGACAGGGGGCCTACGAGCAGTACTTC.

As for this clone: Other DNA sequences from this sample encode an identical CDR3 as well. The chain joins TRBV29-1 to TRBJ1-2, with D unresolved. Trimming stripped 2 bases from V and 6 bases from J, with 10 bases between. There are 12 residues in the CDR3. Germline CDR1 SQVTM, CDR2 ANQGSEA. CDR3 sequence (DNA): TGCAGCGTTGAACGAGGTGACCATGGCTACACCTTC. It encodes CSVERGDHGYTF. The full variable domain, its missing parts supplied by reference TRBV29-1 and TRBJ1-2, is SAVISQKPSRDICQRGTSLTIQCQVDSQVTMMFWYRQQPGQSLTLIATANQGSEATYESGFVIDKFPISRPNLTFSTLTVSNMSPEDSSIYLCSVERGDHGYTFGSGTRLTVV.

Only a few counts were recorded for this clone. The chain recombines TRBV2 with TRBJ2-1, with a possible D match to TRBD2 (6 bases). Trimming took off 5 bases at V and 5 bases at J, with 10 bases between the two ends. The CDR3 is 13 amino acids. The germline V gene encodes CDR1 SNHLY and CDR2 FYNNEI. As DNA, the CDR3 is TGTGCCAGCAGTCTAAGGACTAACAATGAGCAGTTCTTC. Residues: CASSLRTNNEQFF.

The J gene is TRBJ2-3, the V gene TRBV4-3, with unresolved D. The CDR3 consists of 15 residues. V was clipped by 1 base and J by 10 bases, with 18 bases between them. Per the germline V gene, CDR1 is LGHNA and CDR2 is YSLEER. The DNA for the CDR3 is TGCGCCAGCAGCCAAGGGGTCTCCCGGCCAAGTGCGCAGTATTTT. Encoded protein: CASSQGVSRPSAQYF.

This clone was detected a few times. Additional DNA sequences in this sample encode the identical CDR3. V and J are TRBV5-1 and TRBJ2-3, with unresolved D. The CDR3 contains 13 residues. Trimming left V 0 bases short and J 1 base short, with 3 bases between. From germline, CDR1 is SGHRS and CDR2 YFSETQ. This CDR3 is CASSLAGTDTQYF. The CDR3 nucleotides are TGCGCCAGCAGCTTGGCCGGCACAGATACGCAGTATTTT.

The DNA of the CDR3 is TGTGCCAGCAGCTTACAGGTGAATCTTAATTCACCCCTCCACTTT. Translated, it gives CASSLQVNLNSPLHF. V is TRBV13 and J is TRBJ1-6; no definite D call. CDR1 and CDR2 from the germline V gene are PRHDT and FYEKMQ (reference sequence). This CDR3 has 15 amino acids. V lost 2 bases to trimming and J lost 6 bases, with 11 bases between them.

The V gene is TRBV5-1, the J gene TRBJ2-3; tentatively, D is TRBD2 (5 bases). V was pared by 0 bases and J by 6 bases, with 11 bases between. The length of the CDR3 is 14 residues. CDR1 SGHRS and CDR2 YFSETQ come from the germline V gene. The CDR3 region is CASSLADGGDTQYF. DNA of the CDR3: TGCGCCAGCAGCTTGGCGGACGGCGGGGATACGCAGTATTTT.

Only one count was recorded for this clone. V gene TRBV30 combines with J gene TRBJ2-2; D gene ambiguous. The CDR3 has 12 amino acids. The V end was cut by 4 bases, the J end by 7 bases, with 10 bases between. Per the germline V gene, CDR1 is GTSNPN and CDR2 is SVGIG (reference sequence). The DNA for the CDR3 is TGTGCCTGGAAAAGGACGGGCGGGGAGCTGTTTTTT. It codes for CAWKRTGGELFF.